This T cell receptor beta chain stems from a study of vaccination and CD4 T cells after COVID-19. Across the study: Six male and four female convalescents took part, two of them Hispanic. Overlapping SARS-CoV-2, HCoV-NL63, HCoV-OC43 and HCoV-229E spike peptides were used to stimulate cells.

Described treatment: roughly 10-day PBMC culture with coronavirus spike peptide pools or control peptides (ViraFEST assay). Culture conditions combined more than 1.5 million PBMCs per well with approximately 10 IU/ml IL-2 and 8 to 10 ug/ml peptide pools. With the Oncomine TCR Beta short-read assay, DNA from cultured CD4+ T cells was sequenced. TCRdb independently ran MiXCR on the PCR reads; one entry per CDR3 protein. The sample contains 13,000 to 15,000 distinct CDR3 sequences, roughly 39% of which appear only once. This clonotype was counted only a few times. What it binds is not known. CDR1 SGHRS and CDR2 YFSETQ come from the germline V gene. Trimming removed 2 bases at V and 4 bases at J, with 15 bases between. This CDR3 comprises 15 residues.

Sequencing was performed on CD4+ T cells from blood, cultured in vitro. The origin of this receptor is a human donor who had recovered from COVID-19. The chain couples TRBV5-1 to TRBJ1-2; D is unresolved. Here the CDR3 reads CASSFGSPDLYGYTF. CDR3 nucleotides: TGCGCCAGCAGCTTCGGCAGCCCGGACCTCTATGGCTACACCTTC.